The rows below give T cell receptor beta chains drawn from one sample of a study of OX40 agonist ivuxolimab in advanced cancers. Only in-frame clones appear in the TCRdb table, and some are missing; sequencing was by immunoSEQ multiplex PCR. The table lists about 24,000 clones, 84% of them singletons, with roughly 26% in the top ten. Sequencing was performed on CD4+ or CD8+ T cells sorted from blood, taken in a trial of the OX40 agonist ivuxolimab. The receptors come from an adult with an advanced solid tumor such as melanoma, head and neck, liver or kidney cancer. The CDR3 runs from the conserved cysteine through the conserved F or W. Each record gives: clone size, D gene, V gene, J gene, CDR3 DNA, CDR3 protein. A D gene is named only where the DNA matches it firmly. Size values are once, few and many counts, or a class for expanded clones, and some rows have none.

size: -; D: TRBD1; V: TRBV7-6; J: TRBJ1-6; DNA: TGTGCCAGCAGCCCCACAGGGGGAAGGTCACCCCTCCACTTT; CDR3: CASSPTGGRSPLHF
size: -; D: TRBD2; V: TRBV19; J: TRBJ2-3; DNA: TGTGCCAGTACCCTTGGGACTAGCGGGAGGAGAGATACGCAGTATTTT; CDR3: CASTLGTSGRRDTQYF
size: -; D: -; V: TRBV9; J: TRBJ2-1; DNA: TGTGCCAGCAGCGTAGCAGGGGCGGATGAGCAGTTCTTC; CDR3: CASSVAGADEQFF
size: -; D: TRBD1; V: TRBV4-1; J: TRBJ2-5; DNA: TGCGCCAGCCGGGGACAGGGCCTCCAAGAGACCCAGTACTTC; CDR3: CASRGQGLQETQYF
size: few; D: -; V: TRBV6-1; J: TRBJ1-2; DNA: TGTGCCAGCAGTAACCCCGAAGGGTACTATGGCTACACCTTC; CDR3: CASSNPEGYYGYTF
size: -; D: -; V: TRBV6-4; J: TRBJ2-3; DNA: TGTGCCAGCAGTGACTCCGGCGGGACAGATACGCAGTATTTT; CDR3: CASSDSGGTDTQYF
size: -; D: -; V: TRBV20-1; J: TRBJ1-5; DNA: TGCAGTGCTAGAGCTCAGCCCCAGCATTTT; CDR3: CSARAQPQHF
size: -; D: -; V: TRBV29-1; J: TRBJ1-2; DNA: TGCAGCGTTGAGTGGACATGGGTCCTCGCTGGCTACACCTTC; CDR3: CSVEWTWVLAGYTF
size: -; D: TRBD2; V: TRBV28; J: TRBJ2-3; DNA: TGTGCCAGCAGTTTCGGAGCGGGGAGCACAGATACGCAGTATTTT; CDR3: CASSFGAGSTDTQYF
size: -; D: -; V: TRBV4-1; J: TRBJ2-7; DNA: TGCGCCAGCAGCCAAAGAGCCGGGGACTACGAGCAGTACTTC; CDR3: CASSQRAGDYEQYF
size: large; D: TRBD1; V: TRBV28; J: TRBJ2-7; DNA: TGTGCCAGCAGTTTACTTTTAGGGACAGGGGGCTCCTACGAGCAGTACTTC; CDR3: CASSLLLGTGGSYEQYF
size: -; D: -; V: TRBV11-2; J: TRBJ2-5; DNA: TGTGCCAGCAGCTTATTTGAATCCCCAGCGCCCTGGGGGGAGACCCAGTACTTC; CDR3: CASSLFESPAPWGETQYF
size: -; D: TRBD1; V: TRBV7-2; J: TRBJ2-4; DNA: TGTGCCAGCAGCGCCGCCGGGACAGGGTCGTTGGGCAAAAACATTCAGTACTTC; CDR3: CASSAAGTGSLGKNIQYF
size: -; D: -; V: TRBV15; J: TRBJ2-7; DNA: TGTGCCACCAGCAGAGATCGTAGCTTCAACTACGAGCAGTACTTC; CDR3: CATSRDRSFNYEQYF
size: -; D: -; V: TRBV2; J: TRBJ1-2; DNA: TGTGCCAGCTGGTGGACAGCCAACTATGGCTACACCTTC; CDR3: CASWWTANYGYTF
size: -; D: -; V: TRBV27; J: TRBJ2-7; DNA: TGTGCCAGCAGTGTCGGGACTCCCAAGCCTTACGAGCAGTACTTC; CDR3: CASSVGTPKPYEQYF